Listed below are T cell receptor beta chains from one sample, sequenced in a study of cytomegalovirus exposure and HLA in healthy donors. The method was immunoSEQ multiplex PCR; TCRdb's version includes in-frame clones alone and lacks a portion of them. The repertoire includes roughly 180,000 clones, around 74% of them detected once, and less than 3% sits in the top ten. Sequencing input: PBMCs. Receptor source: a female donor in good health and CMV-seronegative. CDR3s include the opening cysteine and the closing phenylalanine or tryptophan. D genes are given only for firm matches. Size is omitted from some rows. Given values are once, few, many or a class for expanded clones.

TRBD1	few	TRBJ1-1	TRBV28	TGTGCCAGCCAGACAGGGGGCGCGAGGACTGAAGCTTTCTTT	CASQTGGARTEAFF
TRBD2	NA	TRBJ2-1	TRBV4-1	TGCGCCAGCAGCCGCGGGCCTAGCGGGGTGTCCTACAATGAGCAGTTCTTC	CASSRGPSGVSYNEQFF
NA	NA	TRBJ1-1	TRBV18	TGTGCCAGCTCAGCGACTCAGGGGATGAACACTGAAGCTTTCTTT	CASSATQGMNTEAFF
TRBD1	NA	TRBJ2-7	TRBV5-1	TGCGCCAGCAGCTTGGGCTCAGGGGGTGGCTACGAGCAGTACTTC	CASSLGSGGGYEQYF
NA	NA	TRBJ2-7	TRBV19	TGTGCCAGTAGTATAGGTGTGCGAGGGACTGGCTACGAGCAGTACTTC	CASSIGVRGTGYEQYF
TRBD1	NA	TRBJ1-2	TRBV11-2	TGTGCCAGCAGGAGGACAGGGCTAACTAACTATGGCTACACCTTC	CASRRTGLTNYGYTF
TRBD1	NA	TRBJ2-7	TRBV10-3	TGTGCCATCTGGGACGGGACAGCCAGTTCCGAGCAGTACTTC	CAIWDGTASSEQYF
TRBD1	NA	TRBJ1-2	TRBV6-1	TGTGCCAGCAGTGAAGGTGGCTCGACAGGGAAACGCTATGGCTACACCTTC	CASSEGGSTGKRYGYTF
TRBD2	NA	TRBJ2-2	TRBV7-2	TGTGCCAGCAGCGTGACCGGGACTAGTAGGACCGGGGAGCTGTTTTTT	CASSVTGTSRTGELFF
NA	NA	TRBJ1-1	TRBV6-5	TGTGCCAGCAGTTACACGCACCCAGTGAACACTGAAGCTTTCTTT	CASSYTHPVNTEAFF
TRBD1	NA	TRBJ1-1	TRBV29-1	TGCAGCGTTTCGGGACAGGGTAAAGGCGCTTTCTTT	CSVSGQGKGAFF
TRBD2	NA	TRBJ2-2	TRBV4-1	TGCGCCAGCAGCCAACTAGCGGGTGGTACCGGGGAGCTGTTTTTT	CASSQLAGGTGELFF
NA	few	TRBJ2-4	TRBV11-2	TGTGCCAGCAGCTCGGGACAAGCCAAAAACATTCAGTACTTC	CASSSGQAKNIQYF
NA	few	TRBJ2-5	TRBV10-1	TGCGCCAGCAGTGAGTGGCGGGGAAAGGTGGAGACCCAGTACTTC	CASSEWRGKVETQYF
TRBD1	NA	TRBJ2-5	TRBV7-2	TGTGCCAGCAGCTCGGACAGGGGTAGAGAGACCCAGTACTTC	CASSSDRGRETQYF
TRBD2	NA	TRBJ2-7	TRBV19	TGTGCCAGTAGTGCGGGACTAGCTTACGAGCAGTACTTC	CASSAGLAYEQYF
NA	NA	TRBJ2-1	TRBV4-1	TGCGCCAGCAGCCAAAAGATTGAGTCCTACAATGAGCAGTTCTTC	CASSQKIESYNEQFF
NA	NA	TRBJ1-1	TRBV10-1	TGCGCCAGGGGCGCTTCGGGGGGCGGGAACACTGAAGCTTTCTTT	CARGASGGGNTEAFF
NA	NA	TRBJ2-1	TRBV4-3	TGCGCCAGCAGCCAAGATGGCCAGGGCTCCTACAATGAGCAGTTCTTC	CASSQDGQGSYNEQFF
TRBD1	NA	TRBJ1-1	TRBV2	TGTGCCAGCAGCGACACGGCAGGGGGGACTGAAGCTTTCTTT	CASSDTAGGTEAFF
NA	once	TRBJ2-5	TRBV11-2	TGTGCCAGCAGCCGGGAGATCGGGAGCCAAGAGACCCAGTACTTC	CASSREIGSQETQYF
NA	NA	TRBJ2-2	TRBV12-2	TGTGCAAGTCGCCTCCCCGGGACTAGCGGGAGTCCGAGAACCGGGGAGCTGTTTTTT	CASRLPGTSGSPRTGELFF
TRBD2	NA	TRBJ2-3	TRBV19	TGTGCCAGTAGTAGAGGACTAGCAGATACGCAGTATTTT	CASSRGLADTQYF
NA	once	TRBJ1-1	TRBV29-1	TGCAGCGTTGAATACAGGGAGAAGGTGAACACTGAAGCTTTCTTT	CSVEYREKVNTEAFF
NA	few	TRBJ2-3	TRBV6-4	TGTGCCAGCAGTGATCAGCTAGGGGGCACAGATACGCAGTATTTT	CASSDQLGGTDTQYF
TRBD1	NA	TRBJ2-3	TRBV5-8	TGTGCCAGCAGCTTGGGGGACAGGGGTACAGATACGCAGTATTTT	CASSLGDRGTDTQYF
TRBD1	NA	TRBJ2-6	TRBV11-2	TGTGCCAGCAGCTCACTCCGGGACAGGCGGCGGGGGGCCAACGTCCTGACTTTC	CASSSLRDRRRGANVLTF
NA	NA	TRBJ1-3	TRBV7-2	TGTGCCAGCAGTTTGACCAGGGGATCTGGAAACACCATATATTTT	CASSLTRGSGNTIYF
TRBD1	few	TRBJ2-1	TRBV7-9	TGTGCCAGCAGCTCCTCGGGACAGGTATACAATGAGCAGTTCTTC	CASSSSGQVYNEQFF
NA	NA	TRBJ2-5	TRBV2	TGTGCCAGCAGTCCCATGGGGGGGGGCGGGGAGACCCAGTACTTC	CASSPMGGGGETQYF
NA	once	TRBJ1-1	TRBV18	TGTGCCAGCTCACCTCTCCTGGACAGACTTGAAGCTTTCTTT	CASSPLLDRLEAFF
NA	NA	TRBJ2-7	TRBV4-1	TGCGCCAGCAGCCAAGAGATAGCGGCAGCCTACGAGCAGTACTTC	CASSQEIAAAYEQYF
NA	NA	TRBJ2-7	TRBV6-6	TGTGCCAGCCTCCACGACAGCCCCCCAATAGGGCCTGAGCAGTACTTC	CASLHDSPPIGPEQYF
TRBD1	few	TRBJ1-5	TRBV19	TGTGCCAGTAGTATAGACAGGGGGTACTTAGGCAATCAGCCCCAGCATTTT	CASSIDRGYLGNQPQHF
NA	few	TRBJ1-3	TRBV5-1	TGCGCCAGCAGCCGGGACATAGGAAACACCATATATTTT	CASSRDIGNTIYF
NA	NA	TRBJ2-3	TRBV11-2	TGTGCCAGCAGCCCAAAGACTAGTCGCACAGATACGCAGTATTTT	CASSPKTSRTDTQYF
NA	NA	TRBJ1-5	TRBV4-1	TGCGCCAGCAGCCAAGTGTTTGGAGGCGACAATCAGCCCCAGCATTTT	CASSQVFGGDNQPQHF
TRBD1	NA	TRBJ2-7	TRBV7-9	TGTGCCAGCAGCTTTGGGACAGGGGTATTCTACGAGCAGTACTTC	CASSFGTGVFYEQYF
TRBD1	NA	TRBJ2-1	TRBV7-2	TGTGCCAGCAGCTTAAGGGACAGAGATGAGCAGTTCTTC	CASSLRDRDEQFF
NA	once	TRBJ2-1	TRBV11-2	TGTGCCAGCAGCTGGGGGGGGGCGGGACGCGGTGAGCAGTTCTTC	CASSWGGAGRGEQFF
TRBD2	NA	TRBJ2-3	TRBV30	TGTGCCTGGAGTGCCCCGGGACTAGCGGGGACAGATACGCAGTATTTT	CAWSAPGLAGTDTQYF
TRBD2	NA	TRBJ2-5	TRBV6-1	TGTGCCAGCCAGAGCGGGGGGTTGGAGACCCAGTACTTC	CASQSGGLETQYF
TRBD1	NA	TRBJ2-7	TRBV5-6	TGTGCCAGCAGCCTCCCCTCGACAGGGCCCCCCTACGAGCAGTACTTC	CASSLPSTGPPYEQYF
NA	NA	TRBJ1-1	TRBV7-8	TGTGCCAGCAGCTCTCCCCGGGTACGGGCTTTCTTT	CASSSPRVRAFF
NA	NA	TRBJ2-2	TRBV5-1	TGCGCCAGCAGCTTGGGGTCAGGGGTCACCGGGGAGCTGTTTTTT	CASSLGSGVTGELFF
NA	NA	TRBJ1-2	TRBV15	TGTGCCACCAGCAGCAGACAGGTTGGCTACACCTTC	CATSSRQVGYTF
NA	few	TRBJ1-5	TRBV4-1	TGCGCCAGCAGCCAAGTACTGGGCAATCAGCCCCAGCATTTT	CASSQVLGNQPQHF
NA	NA	TRBJ1-1	TRBV7-8	TGTGCCAGCAGCTACGGTGTCAAAGCTTTCTTT	CASSYGVKAFF
NA	few	TRBJ1-1	TRBV7-3	TGTGCCAGCAGCTCTGGGGGGAGAGGAGGCACTGAAGCTTTCTTT	CASSSGGRGGTEAFF
NA	once	TRBJ1-6	TRBV27	TGTGCCAGCAGTTTGGACTTCACGGGGAATTCACCCCTCCACTTT	CASSLDFTGNSPLHF
TRBD2	NA	TRBJ2-5	TRBV5-1	TGCGCCAGCAGCTTGGGGGGGGGACAAGAGACCCAGTACTTC	CASSLGGGQETQYF